This entry describes one T cell receptor (beta chain). Its antigen remains unknown. Being one base from a much bigger clone, this may be a read error. The second PCR ran roughly 6 to 12 cycles with a sample-barcoded 5' primer and J-beta primers. Per-sample output comprised a minimum of 3 million paired-end reads containing CDR3. TCRdb processed the 5' RACE reads anew with MiXCR; each CDR3 protein has one entry. The sample has 1,500,000 or so distinct CDR3 sequences, around 40% seen once. The data belong to a study of blood T cells in healthy people across ages. General study results and limits: Per million T cells, TCR beta diversity dropped about linearly as age rose. The study lacked donor CMV status, which possibly confounded expanded clonotype changes. Percentage of naive T cells showed a strong correlation with TCR beta diversity.

The TCR comes from a woman in her late teens or twenties in good health. Sequenced sample: blood.

The CDR3 protein is CASSVLPTNYGYTF. The CDR3 DNA reads TGTGCCAGCAGTGTCCTTCCCACTAACTATGGCTACACCTTC. The V gene is TRBV12-3 or TRBV12-4, the J gene TRBJ1-2; no firm D call. The V and J ends lost 5 bases and 0 bases respectively, with 10 bases between them. The CDR3 covers 14 residues.